The clone carrying this TCR beta chain was recorded at least ten times. The antigen remains undetermined. The sample belongs to a study of regulatory T cells in long-lasting Graves disease. CDR3 regions were amplified by Arm-PCR using iRepertoire HTBI primers to build TCR beta libraries. Using its own MiXCR run on the multiplex PCR reads, TCRdb lists one record per CDR3 protein. The sample lists roughly 500,000 distinct CDR3 sequences; about 12% were seen once. Findings and caveats of the study: The study found persistent patients shared more public clonotypes (2,741) than new patients (over 850).

Time point of the sample: newly diagnosed GD, antithyroid drugs for less than 3 months. PBMC RNA served as the TCR library source. The data also belong to a second study, concerning T cells in Graves' hyperthyroidism and ophthalmopathy. Per that study: Stability of Graves' hyperthyroidism was defined as absent ophthalmopathy progression within 18 months.

The sequencing used peripheral blood mononuclear cells (PBMCs), collected at new diagnosis, from a patient treated with antithyroid drugs. The receptor was isolated from a woman between 25 and 40 years old with Graves disease.

The CDR3 DNA follows: TGTGCCAGTAAGGGTACCTATAATTCACCCCTCCACTTT. It specifies CASKGTYNSPLHF. The chain recombines TRBV2 with TRBJ1-6; D remains ambiguous. The CDR3 is made up of 13 amino acids. Between the trimmed V and J ends, which lost 9 bases and 2 bases, there was a span of 8 bases. Germline CDR1 and CDR2: SNHLY and FYNNEI.